The TCR beta chain under discussion was sequenced for a study of blood T cell repertoires in COVID-19. Overall study context: Sites across the United States, Italy and Spain contributed samples from acute and convalescent COVID-19. The cDNA or gDNA used as material had been derived from T cells, B-cell-depleted T cells, or PBMCs.

The CDR3 runs to 13 residues. Germline CDR1 LNHNV, CDR2 YYDKDF (reference sequence). Trimming shortened V by 0 bases and J by 7 bases, and 7 bases separated the two germline ends. Authors' analysis steps: Researchers report that nucleated cell counts were estimated from reference gene primer amplification. This table comes from immunoSEQ multiplex PCR, and its TCRdb copy is limited to in-frame clones, with some not included. V and J calls and clone size are copied from that table; D and trimming were computed from the DNA. The sample contains around 150,000 clones, more than 60% of which appear only once.

This chain connects TRBV15 to TRBJ2-1; D may be TRBD2 (6 bases). The sample taken for sequencing was peripheral blood. The clonotype comes from a man between 60 and 75 years old with acute or convalescent COVID-19. The DNA of the CDR3 is TGTGCCACCAGCAGAGATCGGGGGAATGAGCAGTTCTTC. Protein: CATSRDRGNEQFF.